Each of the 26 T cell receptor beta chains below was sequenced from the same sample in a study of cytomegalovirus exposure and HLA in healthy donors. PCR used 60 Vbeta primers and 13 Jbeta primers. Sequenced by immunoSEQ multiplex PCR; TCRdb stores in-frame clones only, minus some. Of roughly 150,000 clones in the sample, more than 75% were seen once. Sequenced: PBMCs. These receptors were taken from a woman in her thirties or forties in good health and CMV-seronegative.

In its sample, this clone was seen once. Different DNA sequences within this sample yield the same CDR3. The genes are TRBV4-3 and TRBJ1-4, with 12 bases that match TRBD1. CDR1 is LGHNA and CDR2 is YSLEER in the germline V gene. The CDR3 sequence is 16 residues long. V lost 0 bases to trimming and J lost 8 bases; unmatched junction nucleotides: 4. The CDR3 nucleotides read TGCGCCAGCAGCCAAGATGTTGGGACAGGGGGCGAAAAACTGTTTTTT. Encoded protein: CASSQDVGTGGEKLFF.

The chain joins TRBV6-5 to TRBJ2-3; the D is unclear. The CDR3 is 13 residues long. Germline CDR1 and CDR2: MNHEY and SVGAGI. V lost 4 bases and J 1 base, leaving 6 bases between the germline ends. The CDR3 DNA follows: TGTGCCAGCAGTTGGCCAGGCACAGATACGCAGTATTTT. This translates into CASSWPGTDTQYF.

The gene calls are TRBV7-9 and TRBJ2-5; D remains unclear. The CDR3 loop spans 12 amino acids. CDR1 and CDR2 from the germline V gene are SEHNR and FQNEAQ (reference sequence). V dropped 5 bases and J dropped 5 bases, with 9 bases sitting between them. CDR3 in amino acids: CASSVLSETQYF. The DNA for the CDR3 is TGTGCCAGCAGCGTATTGTCGGAGACCCAGTACTTC.

CDR3 protein: CASSYGTGKGLHGYTF. The CDR3 coding sequence is TGTGCCAGCAGTTACGGGACAGGGAAAGGTTTGCATGGCTACACCTTC. V gene TRBV6-6 combines with J gene TRBJ1-2, with 9 bases aligning to TRBD1. CDR1 and CDR2 (germline): MNHNY, SVGAGI (reference sequence). The CDR3 has 16 residues. V shed 2 bases, J shed 6 bases, and the junction held 10 bases outside the gene matches.

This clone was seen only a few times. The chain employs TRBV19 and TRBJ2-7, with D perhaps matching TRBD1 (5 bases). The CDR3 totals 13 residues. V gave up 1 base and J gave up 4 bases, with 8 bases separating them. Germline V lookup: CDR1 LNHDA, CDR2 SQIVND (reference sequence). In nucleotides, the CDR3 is TGTGCCAGTAGTATAGGACAGTTTTACGAGCAGTACTTC. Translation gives CASSIGQFYEQYF.

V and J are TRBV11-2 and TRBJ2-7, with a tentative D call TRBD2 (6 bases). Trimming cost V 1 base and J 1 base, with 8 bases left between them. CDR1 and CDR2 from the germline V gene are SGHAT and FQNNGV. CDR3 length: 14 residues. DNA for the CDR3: TGTGCCAGCAGCTTAGCGGGAGCGTCCTACGAGCAGTACTTC. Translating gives CASSLAGASYEQYF.

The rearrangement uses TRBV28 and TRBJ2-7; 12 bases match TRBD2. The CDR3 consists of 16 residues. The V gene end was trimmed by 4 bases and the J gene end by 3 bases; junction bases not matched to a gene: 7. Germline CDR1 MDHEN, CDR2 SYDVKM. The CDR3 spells CASSSERLAGVYEQYF. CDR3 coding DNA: TGTGCCAGCAGTTCCGAGCGACTAGCGGGAGTCTACGAGCAGTACTTC.

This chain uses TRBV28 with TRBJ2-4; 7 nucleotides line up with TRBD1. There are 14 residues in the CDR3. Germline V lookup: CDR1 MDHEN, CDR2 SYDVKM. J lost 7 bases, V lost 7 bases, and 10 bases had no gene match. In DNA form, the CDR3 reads TGTGCCAGCACCGCCCGGACAGGTGGGAACATTCAGTACTTC. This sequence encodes CASTARTGGNIQYF. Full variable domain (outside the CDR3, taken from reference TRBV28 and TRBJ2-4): DVKVTQSSRYLVKRTGEKVFLECVQDMDHENMFWYRQDPGLGLRLIYFSYDVKMKEKGDIPEGYSVSREKKERFSLILESASTNQTSMYLCASTARTGGNIQYFGAGTRLSVL.

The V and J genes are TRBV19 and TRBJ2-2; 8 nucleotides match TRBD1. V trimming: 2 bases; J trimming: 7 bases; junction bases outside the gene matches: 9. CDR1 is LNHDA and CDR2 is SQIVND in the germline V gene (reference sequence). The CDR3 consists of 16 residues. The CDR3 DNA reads TGTGCCAGTAGTATAAATAGAGCAGGGGGCCACGGGGAGCTGTTTTTT. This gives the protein CASSINRAGGHGELFF.

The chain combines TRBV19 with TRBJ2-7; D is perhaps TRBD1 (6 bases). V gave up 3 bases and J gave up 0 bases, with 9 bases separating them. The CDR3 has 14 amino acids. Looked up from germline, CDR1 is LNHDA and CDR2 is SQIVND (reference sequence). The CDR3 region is CASSIRGLSYEQYF. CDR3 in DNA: TGTGCCAGTAGTATCAGGGGCCTCTCCTACGAGCAGTACTTC.

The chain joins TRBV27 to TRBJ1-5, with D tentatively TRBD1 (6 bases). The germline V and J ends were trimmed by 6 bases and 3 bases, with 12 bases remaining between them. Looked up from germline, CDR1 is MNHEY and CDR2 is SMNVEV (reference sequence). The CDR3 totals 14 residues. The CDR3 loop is CASSPGALNQPQHF. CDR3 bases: TGTGCCAGCAGCCCAGGGGCGCTCAATCAGCCCCAGCATTTT.

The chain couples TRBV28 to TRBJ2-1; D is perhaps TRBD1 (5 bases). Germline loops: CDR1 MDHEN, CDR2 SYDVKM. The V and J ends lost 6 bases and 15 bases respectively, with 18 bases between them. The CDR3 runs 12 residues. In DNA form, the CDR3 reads TGTGCCAGCAGATCTCAGGGTTTAAATCTGTTCTTC. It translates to CASRSQGLNLFF.

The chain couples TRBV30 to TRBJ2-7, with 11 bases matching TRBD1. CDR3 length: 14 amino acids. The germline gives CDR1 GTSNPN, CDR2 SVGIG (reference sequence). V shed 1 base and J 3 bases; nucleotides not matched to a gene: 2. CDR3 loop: CAWSGTGGNYEQYF. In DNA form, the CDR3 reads TGTGCCTGGAGTGGGACAGGGGGCAACTACGAGCAGTACTTC. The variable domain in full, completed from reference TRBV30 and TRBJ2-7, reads SQTIHQWPATLVQPVGSPLSLECTVEGTSNPNLYWYRQAAGRGLQLLFYSVGIGQISSEVPQNLSASRPQDRQFILSSKKLLLSDSGFYLCAWSGTGGNYEQYFGPGTRLTVT.

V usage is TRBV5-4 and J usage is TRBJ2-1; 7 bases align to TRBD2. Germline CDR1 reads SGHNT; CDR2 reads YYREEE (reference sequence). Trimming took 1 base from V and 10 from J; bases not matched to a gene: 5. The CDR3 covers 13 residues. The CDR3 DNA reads TGTGCCAGCAGCTTGAGGGGAGGGGCCGAGCAGTTCTTC. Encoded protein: CASSLRGGAEQFF.

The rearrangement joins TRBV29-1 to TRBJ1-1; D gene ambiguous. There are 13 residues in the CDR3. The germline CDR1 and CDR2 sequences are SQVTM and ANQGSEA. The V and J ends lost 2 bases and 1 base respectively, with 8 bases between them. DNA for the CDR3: TGCAGCGTTGAAAACAGCAAGAACACTGAAGCTTTCTTT. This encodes CSVENSKNTEAFF.

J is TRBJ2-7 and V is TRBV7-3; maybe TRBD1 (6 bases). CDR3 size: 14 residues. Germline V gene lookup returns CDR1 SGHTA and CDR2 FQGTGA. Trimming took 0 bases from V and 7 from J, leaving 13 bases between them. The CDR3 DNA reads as TGTGCCAGCAGCTTAACGTCAGGGGTCGGGGAGCAGTACTTC. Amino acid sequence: CASSLTSGVGEQYF. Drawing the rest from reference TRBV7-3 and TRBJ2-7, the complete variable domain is GAGVSQTPSNKVTEKGKYVELRCDPISGHTALYWYRQSLGQGPEFLIYFQGTGAADDSGLPNDRFFAVRPEGSVSTLKIQRTERGDSAVYLCASSLTSGVGEQYFGPGTRLTVT.

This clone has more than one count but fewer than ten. As DNA, the CDR3 is TGTGCCATCAGTGATGGGACTAGCGGGCCCATCACAGATACGCAGTATTTT. Translated: CAISDGTSGPITDTQYF. The chain is built from TRBV10-3 and TRBJ2-3; 12 nucleotides align to TRBD2. This CDR3 region has 17 residues. The V gene's germline CDR1 is ENHRY and CDR2 SYGVKD. With V trimmed by 3 bases and J by 2 bases, 6 bases remained unmatched.

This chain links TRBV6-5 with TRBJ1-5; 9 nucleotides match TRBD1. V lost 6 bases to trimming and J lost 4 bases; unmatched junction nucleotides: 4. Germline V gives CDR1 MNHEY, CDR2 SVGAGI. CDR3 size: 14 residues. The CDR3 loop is CASRDRGSNQPQHF. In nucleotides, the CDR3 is TGTGCCAGCAGGGACAGGGGATCTAATCAGCCCCAGCATTTT.

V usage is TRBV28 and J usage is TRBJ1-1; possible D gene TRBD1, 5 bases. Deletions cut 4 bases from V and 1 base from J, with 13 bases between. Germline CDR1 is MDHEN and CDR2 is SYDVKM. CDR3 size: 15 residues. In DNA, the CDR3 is TGTGCCAGCAGTTCCTGGGTGGGGGGGAACACTGAAGCTTTCTTT. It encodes CASSSWVGGNTEAFF.

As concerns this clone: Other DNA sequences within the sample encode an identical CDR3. CDR3 in DNA: TGCGCCAGCAGCAGCACTGGGACAGGGAATGAAAAACTGTTTTTT. This encodes CASSSTGTGNEKLFF. V is TRBV5-1 and J is TRBJ1-4, with TRBD1 identical over 9 bases. Germline V gene lookup returns CDR1 SGHRS and CDR2 YFSETQ. The CDR3 extends over 15 amino acids. With 4 bases clipped from V and 5 bases from J, the junction kept 6 bases outside the gene matches. Using reference TRBV5-1 and TRBJ1-4 for the parts outside the CDR3, the full variable domain is KAGVTQTPRYLIKTRGQQVTLSCSPISGHRSVSWYQQTPGQGLQFLFEYFSETQRNKGNFPGRFSGRQFSNSRSEMNVSTLELGDSALYLCASSSTGTGNEKLFFGSGTQLSVL.

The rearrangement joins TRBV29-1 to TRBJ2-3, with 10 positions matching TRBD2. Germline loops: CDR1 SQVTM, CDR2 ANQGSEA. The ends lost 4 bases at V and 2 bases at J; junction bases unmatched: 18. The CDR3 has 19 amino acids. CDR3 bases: TGCAGCGTTGCCCGACCTCCTAGCGGGAGCTTAAAGTACACAGATACGCAGTATTTT. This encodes CSVARPPSGSLKYTDTQYF.

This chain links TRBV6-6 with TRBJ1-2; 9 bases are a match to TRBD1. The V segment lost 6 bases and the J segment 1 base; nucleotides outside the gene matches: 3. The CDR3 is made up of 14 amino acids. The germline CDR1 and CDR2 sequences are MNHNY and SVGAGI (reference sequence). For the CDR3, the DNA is TGTGCCAGCAGGGGACAGGGTCTTAACTATGGCTACACCTTC. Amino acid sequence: CASRGQGLNYGYTF.

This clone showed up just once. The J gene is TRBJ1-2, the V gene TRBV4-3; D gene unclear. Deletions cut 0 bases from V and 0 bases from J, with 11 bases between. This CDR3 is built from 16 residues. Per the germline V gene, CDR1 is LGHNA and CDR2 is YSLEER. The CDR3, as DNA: TGCGCCAGCAGCCAAGATTATAACGGAGCTAACTATGGCTACACCTTC. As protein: CASSQDYNGANYGYTF.

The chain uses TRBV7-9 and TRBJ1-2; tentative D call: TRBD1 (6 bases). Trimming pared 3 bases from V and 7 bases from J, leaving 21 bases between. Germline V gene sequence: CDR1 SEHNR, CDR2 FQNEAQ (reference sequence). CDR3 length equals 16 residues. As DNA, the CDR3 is TGTGCCAGCAGCTTGAACCCCACAGGGTGGGTCCTTGGCTACACCTTC. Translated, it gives CASSLNPTGWVLGYTF.

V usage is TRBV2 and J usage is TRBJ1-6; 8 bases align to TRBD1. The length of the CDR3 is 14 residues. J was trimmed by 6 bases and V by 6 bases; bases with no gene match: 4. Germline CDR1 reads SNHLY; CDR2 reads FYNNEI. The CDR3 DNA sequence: TGTGCCAGCAGCGTCGACAGGGGTAATTCACCCCTCCACTTT. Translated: CASSVDRGNSPLHF.

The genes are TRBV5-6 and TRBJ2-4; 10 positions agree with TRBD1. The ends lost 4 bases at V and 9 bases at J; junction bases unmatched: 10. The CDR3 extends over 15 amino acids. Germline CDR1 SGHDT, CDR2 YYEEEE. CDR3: CASSRRRQGAGIQYF. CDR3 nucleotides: TGTGCCAGCAGCAGAAGACGACAGGGGGCGGGCATTCAGTACTTC.